This passage covers 16 T cell receptor beta chains from one sample sequenced in a study of T cell responses to AZD1222 COVID-19 vaccine. Libraries were prepared by immunoSEQ multiplex PCR; TCRdb keeps only in-frame clonotypes and omits some of them. The data contain 150,000 or so clones, under 95% of them seen just once; the ten biggest clones take up under 6%. The sample here was peripheral blood, taken 28 days after the second AZD1222 dose. These TCRs come from an adult who received the AZD1222 COVID-19 vaccine.

The V and J genes are TRBV28 and TRBJ1-2; D not resolved. The CDR3 runs to 12 residues. Germline V gene lookup returns CDR1 MDHEN and CDR2 SYDVKM. Trimming took 9 bases from V and 4 from J, leaving 12 bases between them. The CDR3 DNA is TGTGCCAGTGAGCCGGCGGGCTATGGCTACACCTTC. It encodes CASEPAGYGYTF.

The gene calls are TRBV4-1 and TRBJ2-1, with D possibly called TRBD1 or TRBD2 (5 bases each). CDR3 size: 16 residues. With 0 bases removed from V and 7 bases from J, the gap between germline ends came to 16 bases. Germline V gives CDR1 MGHRA, CDR2 YSYEKL. The CDR3 DNA is TGCGCCAGCAGCCAAGAGAGCGGTCAGAGGGGAAATGAGCAGTTCTTC. Translation: CASSQESGQRGNEQFF.

The chain recombines TRBV18 with TRBJ1-2; no definite D call. Trimming removed 1 base from V and 8 bases from J, with 17 bases in between. Germline-derived CDR1 and CDR2 are KGHSH and LQKENI. The CDR3 has 15 amino acids. CDR3: CASSPRAGDARGYTF. The CDR3 DNA reads TGTGCCAGCTCACCACGAGCAGGCGACGCTAGGGGCTACACCTTC.

The chain combines TRBV5-6 with TRBJ1-2; no clear D gene. Germline V gives CDR1 SGHDT, CDR2 YYEEEE. The V and J ends lost 1 base and 4 bases respectively, with 8 bases between them. The CDR3 runs 13 residues. The CDR3 protein is CASSLQSLYGYTF. For the CDR3, the DNA is TGTGCCAGCAGCTTGCAGAGTCTCTATGGCTACACCTTC.

The rearrangement links TRBV29-1 to TRBJ1-2; D unresolved. The CDR3 runs 13 residues. Germline V gene sequence: CDR1 SQVTM, CDR2 ANQGSEA. Trimming pared 3 bases from V and 5 bases from J, leaving 13 bases between. Here the CDR3 reads CSVEAKTAYGYTF. The CDR3 nucleotides read TGCAGCGTTGAGGCTAAAACAGCATATGGCTACACCTTC.

The V call is TRBV11-2, the J call TRBJ2-7; no reliable D call. CDR1 and CDR2 from the germline V gene are SGHAT and FQNNGV. Trimming removed 5 bases from V and 0 bases from J, with 8 bases in between. The CDR3 is 13 residues long. In nucleotides, the CDR3 is TGTGCCAGCAGCCTTCGTAGCTCCTACGAGCAGTACTTC. Translating gives CASSLRSSYEQYF.

This chain uses TRBV6-5 with TRBJ1-3; D gene uncertain. Germline values: CDR1 MNHEY, CDR2 SVGAGI. Trimming pared 6 bases from V and 5 bases from J, leaving 11 bases between. The CDR3 sequence is 13 residues long. The CDR3 DNA follows: TGTGCCAGCAGCCAGGTTTATAGAAACACCATATATTTT. It yields the protein CASSQVYRNTIYF.

This chain connects TRBV4-1 to TRBJ1-1; maybe TRBD1 (5 bases). CDR3 length: 15 amino acids. Germline CDR1 reads MGHRA; CDR2 reads YSYEKL. Deletions cut 0 bases from V and 7 bases from J, with 15 bases between. The chain's CDR3 is CASSQDRWGGGEAFF. CDR3 DNA: TGCGCCAGCAGCCAAGATAGATGGGGTGGGGGTGAAGCTTTCTTT.

This chain joins TRBV2 and TRBJ2-3; no clear D. CDR1 is SNHLY, CDR2 FYNNEI, per germline. V dropped 3 bases and J dropped 2 bases, with 15 bases sitting between them. The CDR3 totals 16 residues. CDR3 in amino acids: CASSEGPEEYTDTQYF. CDR3 sequence (DNA): TGTGCCAGCAGTGAGGGTCCGGAAGAATACACAGATACGCAGTATTTT.

The genes are TRBV23-1 and TRBJ1-3, with D tentatively TRBD1 (5 bases). TRBV23-1 is given ORF status, its function remaining uncertain. V dropped 0 bases and J dropped 2 bases, with 23 bases sitting between them. CDR3 length: 20 residues. The CDR3 DNA follows: TGCGCCAGCAGTCAATCGGGAGGGGTCAGGCCCGGAGGGACTGGAAACACCATATATTTT. Its translation is CASSQSGGVRPGGTGNTIYF.

The V call is TRBV2, the J call TRBJ1-5; D not certain. V was pared by 6 bases and J by 0 bases, with 6 bases between. The CDR3 consists of 13 residues. Per the germline V gene, CDR1 is SNHLY and CDR2 is FYNNEI. The CDR3 reads CASSVYSNQPQHF. The CDR3 DNA follows: TGTGCCAGCAGCGTATATAGCAATCAGCCCCAGCATTTT. Together with reference TRBV2 and TRBJ1-5, the CDR3 gives the full variable domain: EPEVTQTPSHQVTQMGQEVILRCVPISNHLYFYWYRQILGQKVEFLVSFYNNEISEKSEIFDDQFSVERPDGSNFTLKIRSTKLEDSAMYFCASSVYSNQPQHFGDGTRLSIL.

This clone was seen a single time. J is TRBJ1-1 and V is TRBV6-5; D not certain. Germline V gene lookup returns CDR1 MNHEY and CDR2 SVGAGI. This CDR3 comprises 15 residues. Between the trimmed V and J ends, which lost 5 bases and 8 bases, there was a span of 21 bases. CDR3 nucleotides: TGTGCCAGCAGTCGGCCAGGCTGGTACGAGGGCGAAGCTTTCTTT. Protein product: CASSRPGWYEGEAFF.

This clone was detected a few times. The rearrangement links TRBV5-4 to TRBJ2-5; 8 nucleotides agree with TRBD1. The CDR3 loop spans 15 amino acids. V was clipped by 0 bases and J by 5 bases; unmatched bases: 6. Germline V gives CDR1 SGHNT, CDR2 YYREEE (reference sequence). CDR3 DNA sequence: TGTGCCAGCAGCTTGGGCCAGGGGGCATGGGAGACCCAGTACTTC. Translating it yields CASSLGQGAWETQYF.

The rearrangement links TRBV7-9 to TRBJ2-3, with TRBD2 identical over 8 bases. The CDR3 extends over 15 amino acids. Germline CDR1 and CDR2: SEHNR and FQNEAQ (reference sequence). Trimming cost V 7 bases and J 4 bases; bases outside gene matches: 10. CDR3 nucleotides: TGTGCCAGCACCCCACGGAGCGGGAGAGCAGATACGCAGTATTTT. As protein: CASTPRSGRADTQYF.

The V gene is TRBV15, the J gene TRBJ1-3, with 7 bases aligning to TRBD1. V shed 1 base, J shed 4 bases, and the junction held 1 base outside the gene matches. From germline, CDR1 is LNHNV and CDR2 YYDKDF (reference sequence). The CDR3 sequence is 14 residues long. The CDR3 sequence is CATSRGQGGNTIYF. The CDR3 DNA reads TGTGCCACCAGCAGAGGACAGGGAGGAAACACCATATATTTT. The full variable domain, its missing parts supplied by reference TRBV15 and TRBJ1-3, is DAMVIQNPRYQVTQFGKPVTLSCSQTLNHNVMYWYQQKSSQAPKLLFHYYDKDFNNEADTPDNFQSRRPNTSFCFLDIRSPGLGDTAMYLCATSRGQGGNTIYFGEGSWLTVV.

This clone is a singleton in its sample. J is TRBJ2-7 and V is TRBV6-2 or TRBV6-3; D not certain. Trimming pared 5 bases from V and 3 bases from J, leaving 2 bases between. CDR3 size: 10 residues. Germline values: CDR1 MNHEY, CDR2 SVGEGT. CDR3 protein: CASSHYEQYF. CDR3 bases: TGTGCCAGCAGTCACTACGAGCAGTACTTC.